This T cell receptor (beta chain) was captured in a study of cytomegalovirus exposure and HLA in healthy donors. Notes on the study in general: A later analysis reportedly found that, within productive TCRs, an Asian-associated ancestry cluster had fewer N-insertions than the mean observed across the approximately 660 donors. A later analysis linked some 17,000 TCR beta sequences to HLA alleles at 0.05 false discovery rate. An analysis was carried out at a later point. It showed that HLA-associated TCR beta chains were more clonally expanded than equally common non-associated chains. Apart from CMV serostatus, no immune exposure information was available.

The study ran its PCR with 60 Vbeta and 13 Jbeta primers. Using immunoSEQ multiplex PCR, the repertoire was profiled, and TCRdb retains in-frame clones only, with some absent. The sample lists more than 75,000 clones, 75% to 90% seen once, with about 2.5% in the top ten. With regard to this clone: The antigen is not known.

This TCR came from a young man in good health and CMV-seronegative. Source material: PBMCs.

Written as DNA, the CDR3 is TGTGCCAGCAGTCGGACAGCCCAAGAGACCCAGTACTTC. Translation: CASSRTAQETQYF. The V call is TRBV6-5, the J call TRBJ2-5; possible D gene TRBD1, 6 bases. This CDR3 spans 13 amino acids. From germline, CDR1 is MNHEY and CDR2 SVGAGI. Trimming pared 5 bases from V and 1 base from J, leaving 8 bases between.